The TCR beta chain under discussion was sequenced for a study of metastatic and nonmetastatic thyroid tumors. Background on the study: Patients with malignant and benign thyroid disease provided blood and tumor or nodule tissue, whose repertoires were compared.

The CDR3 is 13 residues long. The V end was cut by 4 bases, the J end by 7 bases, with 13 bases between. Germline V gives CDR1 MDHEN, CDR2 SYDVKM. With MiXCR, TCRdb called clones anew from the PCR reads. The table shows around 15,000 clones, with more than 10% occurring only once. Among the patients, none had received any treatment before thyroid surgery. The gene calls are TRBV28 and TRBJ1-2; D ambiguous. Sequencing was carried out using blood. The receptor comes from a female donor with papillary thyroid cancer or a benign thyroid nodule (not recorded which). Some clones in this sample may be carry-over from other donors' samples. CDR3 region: CASSYPKTVGYTF. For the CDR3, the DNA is TGTGCCAGCAGTTACCCAAAGACTGTTGGCTACACCTTC.